The source of this T cell receptor beta chain is a study of cytomegalovirus exposure and HLA in healthy donors. Broader study findings: Analyses of presence and absence presupposed an approximately uniform sequencing depth across donors. A later analysis revealed that TCR association rates differed between HLA loci, peaking at DRB1 and bottoming out at HLA-C.

As regards this clone: Antigen unknown.

CDR1 and CDR2 (germline): GTSNPN, SVGIG (reference sequence). V was trimmed by 2 bases and J by 1 base, leaving 9 bases between them. The CDR3 is 14 residues long. 13 Jbeta primers and 60 Vbeta primers were used for the PCR. Produced via immunoSEQ multiplex PCR; TCRdb's table is partial and in-frame only. This table has over 120,000 clones, roughly 70% appearing once. The chain joins TRBV30 to TRBJ1-5; tentative D call: TRBD1 (6 bases). This clonotype originated in a woman aged 55-70 years in good health and CMV-seropositive. Sequences were obtained from PBMCs. The CDR3, as DNA: TGTGCCTGGAGTAACACAGGGAGCAATCAGCCCCAGCATTTT. Residues: CAWSNTGSNQPQHF.